This TCR beta chain was obtained from a study of T cell responses to AZD1222 COVID-19 vaccine. Sequenced by immunoSEQ multiplex PCR; TCRdb stores in-frame clones only, minus some. The sample lists 110,000 to 150,000 clones, more than 75% occurring once. CDR1 MNHEY and CDR2 SMNVEV come from the germline V gene (reference sequence). Between the trimmed V and J ends, which lost 6 bases and 2 bases, there was a span of 16 bases. The CDR3 consists of 15 residues. This chain connects TRBV27 to TRBJ1-1, with D possibly matching TRBD1 (6 bases). This TCR was recovered from an adult who received the AZD1222 COVID-19 vaccine. This material consisted of peripheral blood, taken 28 days after the second AZD1222 dose. CDR3 loop: CASSPNPQGNTEAFF. DNA of the CDR3: TGTGCCAGCAGCCCCAATCCACAGGGAAACACTGAAGCTTTCTTT.